The present entry profiles one T cell receptor (beta chain) with its context. V gave up 1 base and J gave up 2 bases, with 11 bases separating them. Germline V gives CDR1 SGHTA, CDR2 FQGNSA. The CDR3 is made up of 15 amino acids. These data originate in a study of CD8+ T cells in alopecia areata. About the research overall: Once tofacitinib had been taken for 6 to 18 months, 6 months off drug followed.

Sequencing templates came from extracted RNA that was reverse transcribed into cDNA. The repertoire was sequenced with immunoSEQ multiplex PCR; TCRdb's copy has only in-frame clones and lacks some. Of about 180,000 clones listed, 40% to 65% are singletons. Indicated treatment: oral pan-JAK inhibitor, 5-10 mg twice daily. Peripheral blood, together with lesional scalp punch biopsies, was collected from alopecia areata patients. Starting from PBMCs, sorting isolated CD4+ and CD8+ T cells. The sequence was obtained from a human donor with alopecia areata. The chain combines TRBV7-2 with TRBJ1-2, with D tentatively TRBD1 (6 bases). The material sequenced was CD8+ T cells sorted from blood, taken at week 52, from a patient treated with tofacitinib. The CDR3 sequence: CASSLGTESNYGYTF. The CDR3, as DNA: TGTGCCAGCAGCTTAGGGACAGAGAGCAACTATGGCTACACCTTC.